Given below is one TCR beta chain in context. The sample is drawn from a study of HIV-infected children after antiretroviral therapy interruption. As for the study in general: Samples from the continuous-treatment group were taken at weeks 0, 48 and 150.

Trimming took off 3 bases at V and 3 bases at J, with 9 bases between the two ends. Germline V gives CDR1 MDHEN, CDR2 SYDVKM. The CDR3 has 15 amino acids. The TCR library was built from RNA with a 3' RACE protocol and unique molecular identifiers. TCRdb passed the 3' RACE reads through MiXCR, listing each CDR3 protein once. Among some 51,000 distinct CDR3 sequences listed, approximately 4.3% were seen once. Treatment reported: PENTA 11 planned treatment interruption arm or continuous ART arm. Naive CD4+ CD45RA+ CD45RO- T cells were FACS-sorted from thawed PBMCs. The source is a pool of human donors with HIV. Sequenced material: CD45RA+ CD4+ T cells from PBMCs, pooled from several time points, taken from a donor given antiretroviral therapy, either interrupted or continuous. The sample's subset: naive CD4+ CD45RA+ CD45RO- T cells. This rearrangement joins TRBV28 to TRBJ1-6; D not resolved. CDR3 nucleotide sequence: TGTGCCAGCAGTTTCCGGACGGACTATAATTCACCCCTCCACTTT. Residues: CASSFRTDYNSPLHF. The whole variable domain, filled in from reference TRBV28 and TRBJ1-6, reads DVKVTQSSRYLVKRTGEKVFLECVQDMDHENMFWYRQDPGLGLRLIYFSYDVKMKEKGDIPEGYSVSREKKERFSLILESASTNQTSMYLCASSFRTDYNSPLHFGNGTRLTVT.